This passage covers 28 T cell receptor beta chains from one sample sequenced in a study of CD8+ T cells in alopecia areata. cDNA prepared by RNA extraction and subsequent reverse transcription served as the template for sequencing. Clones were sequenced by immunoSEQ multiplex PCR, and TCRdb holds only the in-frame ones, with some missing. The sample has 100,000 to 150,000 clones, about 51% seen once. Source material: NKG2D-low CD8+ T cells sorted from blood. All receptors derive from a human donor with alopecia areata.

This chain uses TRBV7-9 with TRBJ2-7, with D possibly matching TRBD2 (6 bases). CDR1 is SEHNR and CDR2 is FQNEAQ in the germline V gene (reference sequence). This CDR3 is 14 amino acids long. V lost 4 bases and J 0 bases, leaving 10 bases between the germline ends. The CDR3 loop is CASSSRDFSYEQYF. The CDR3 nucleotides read TGTGCCAGCAGCTCCCGGGACTTCTCCTACGAGCAGTACTTC.

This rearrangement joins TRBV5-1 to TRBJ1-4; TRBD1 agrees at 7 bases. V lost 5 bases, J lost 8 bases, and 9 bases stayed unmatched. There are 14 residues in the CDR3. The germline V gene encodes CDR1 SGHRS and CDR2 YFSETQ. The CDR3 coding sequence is TGCGCCAGCAGTCGGGACAGCGGTGGGGAAAAACTGTTTTTT. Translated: CASSRDSGGEKLFF. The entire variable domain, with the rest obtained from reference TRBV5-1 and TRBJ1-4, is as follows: KAGVTQTPRYLIKTRGQQVTLSCSPISGHRSVSWYQQTPGQGLQFLFEYFSETQRNKGNFPGRFSGRQFSNSRSEMNVSTLELGDSALYLCASSRDSGGEKLFFGSGTQLSVL.

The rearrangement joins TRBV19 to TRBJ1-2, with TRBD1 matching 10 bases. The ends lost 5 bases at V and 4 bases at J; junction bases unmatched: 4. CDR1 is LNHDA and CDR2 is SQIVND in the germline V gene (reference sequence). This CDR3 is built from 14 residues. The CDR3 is CASSETGGSYGYTF. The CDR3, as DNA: TGTGCCAGTAGTGAGACAGGGGGCTCCTATGGCTACACCTTC.

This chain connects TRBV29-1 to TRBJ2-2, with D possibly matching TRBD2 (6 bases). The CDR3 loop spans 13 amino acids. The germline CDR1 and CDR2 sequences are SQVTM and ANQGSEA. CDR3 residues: CSLSSANTGELFF. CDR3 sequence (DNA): TGCAGTCTTTCTAGCGCCAACACCGGGGAGCTGTTTTTT.

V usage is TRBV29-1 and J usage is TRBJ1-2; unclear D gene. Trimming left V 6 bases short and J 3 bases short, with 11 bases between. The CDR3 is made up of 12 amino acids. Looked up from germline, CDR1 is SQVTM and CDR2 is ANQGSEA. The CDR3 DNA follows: TGCAGCGTGCGTGGCCCGGACTATGGCTACACCTTC. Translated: CSVRGPDYGYTF.

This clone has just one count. The CDR3 here is CASSFNGYTF. Here the CDR3 DNA reads TGTGCCAGCAGCTTTAATGGCTACACCTTC. This chain connects TRBV11-2 to TRBJ1-2; D gene uncertain. The germline gives CDR1 SGHAT, CDR2 FQNNGV. The germline V and J ends were trimmed by 3 bases and 6 bases, with 2 bases remaining between them. The CDR3 totals 10 residues.

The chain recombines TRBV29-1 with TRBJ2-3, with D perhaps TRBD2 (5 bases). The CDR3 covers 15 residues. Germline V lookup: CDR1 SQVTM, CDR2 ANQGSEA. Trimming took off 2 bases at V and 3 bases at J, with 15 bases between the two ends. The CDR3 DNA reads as TGCAGCGTTGAATCGACGGAGGCTTTAACAGATACGCAGTATTTT. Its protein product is CSVESTEALTDTQYF.

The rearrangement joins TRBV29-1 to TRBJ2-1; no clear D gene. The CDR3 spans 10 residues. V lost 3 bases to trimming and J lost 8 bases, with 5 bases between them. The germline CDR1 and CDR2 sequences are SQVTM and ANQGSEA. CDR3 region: CSVDEYEQFF. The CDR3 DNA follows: TGCAGCGTTGACGAGTATGAGCAGTTCTTC.

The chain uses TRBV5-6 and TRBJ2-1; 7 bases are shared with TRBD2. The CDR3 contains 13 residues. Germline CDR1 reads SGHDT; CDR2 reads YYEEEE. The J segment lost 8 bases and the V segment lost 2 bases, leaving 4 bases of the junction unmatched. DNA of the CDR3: TGTGCCAGCAGCTTCCACGGGGGGTATGAGCAGTTCTTC. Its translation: CASSFHGGYEQFF. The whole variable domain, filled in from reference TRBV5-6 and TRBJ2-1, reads DAGVTQSPTHLIKTRGQQVTLRCSPKSGHDTVSWYQQALGQGPQFIFQYYEEEERQRGNFPDRFSGHQFPNYSSELNVNALLLGDSALYLCASSFHGGYEQFFGPGTRLTVL.

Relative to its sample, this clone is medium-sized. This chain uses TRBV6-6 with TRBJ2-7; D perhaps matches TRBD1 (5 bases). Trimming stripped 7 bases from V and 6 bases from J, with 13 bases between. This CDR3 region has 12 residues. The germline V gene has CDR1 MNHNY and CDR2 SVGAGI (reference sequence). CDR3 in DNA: TGTGCCAGCACCCTTGGGGCCGGCGAGCAGTACTTC. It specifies CASTLGAGEQYF.

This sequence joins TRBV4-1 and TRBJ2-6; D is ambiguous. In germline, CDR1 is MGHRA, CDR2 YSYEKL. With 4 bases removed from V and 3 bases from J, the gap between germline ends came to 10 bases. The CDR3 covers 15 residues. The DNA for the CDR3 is TGCGCCAGCAGCCCAGCTCCTCTTGGGGCCAACGTCCTGACTTTC. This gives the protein CASSPAPLGANVLTF.

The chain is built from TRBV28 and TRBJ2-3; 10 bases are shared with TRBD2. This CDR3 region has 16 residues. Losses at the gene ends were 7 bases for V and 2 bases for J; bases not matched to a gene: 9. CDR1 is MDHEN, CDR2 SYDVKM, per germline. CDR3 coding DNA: TGTGCCAGCACTCTCGGGACTAGCGCAACCACAGATACGCAGTATTTT. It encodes CASTLGTSATTDTQYF. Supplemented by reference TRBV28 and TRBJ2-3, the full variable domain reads DVKVTQSSRYLVKRTGEKVFLECVQDMDHENMFWYRQDPGLGLRLIYFSYDVKMKEKGDIPEGYSVSREKKERFSLILESASTNQTSMYLCASTLGTSATTDTQYFGPGTRLTVL.

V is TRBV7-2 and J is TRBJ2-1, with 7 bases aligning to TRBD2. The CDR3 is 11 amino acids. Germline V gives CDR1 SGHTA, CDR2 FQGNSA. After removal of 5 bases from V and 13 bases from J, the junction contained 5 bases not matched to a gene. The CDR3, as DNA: TGTGCCAGCAGCCTCGGGGGGATCCAGTTCTTC. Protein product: CASSLGGIQFF.

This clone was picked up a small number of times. CDR3: CSGYFQVYQWFF. CDR3 bases: TGCAGCGGATACTTTCAGGTTTACCAATGGTTCTTC. The rearrangement uses TRBV29-1 and TRBJ2-1; the D is unclear. The CDR3 runs to 12 residues. The V gene's germline CDR1 is SQVTM and CDR2 ANQGSEA. V gave up 7 bases and J gave up 15 bases, with 22 bases separating them.

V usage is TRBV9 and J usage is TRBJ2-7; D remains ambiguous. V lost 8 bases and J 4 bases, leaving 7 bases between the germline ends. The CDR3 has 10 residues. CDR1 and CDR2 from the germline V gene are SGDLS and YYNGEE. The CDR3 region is CASGGYEQYF. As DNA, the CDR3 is TGTGCCAGTGGTGGGTACGAGCAGTACTTC.

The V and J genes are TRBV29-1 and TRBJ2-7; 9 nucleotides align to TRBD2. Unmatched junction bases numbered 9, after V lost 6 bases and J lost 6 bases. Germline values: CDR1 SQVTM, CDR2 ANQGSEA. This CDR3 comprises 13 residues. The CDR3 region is CSVLAGERLEQYF. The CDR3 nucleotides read TGCAGCGTCTTAGCGGGAGAGCGTCTCGAGCAGTACTTC.

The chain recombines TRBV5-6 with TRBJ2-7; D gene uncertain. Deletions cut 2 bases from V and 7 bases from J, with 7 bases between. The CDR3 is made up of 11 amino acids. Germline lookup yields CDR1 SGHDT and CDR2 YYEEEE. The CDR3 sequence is CASSFGVEQYF. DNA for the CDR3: TGTGCCAGCAGCTTTGGAGTTGAGCAGTACTTC.

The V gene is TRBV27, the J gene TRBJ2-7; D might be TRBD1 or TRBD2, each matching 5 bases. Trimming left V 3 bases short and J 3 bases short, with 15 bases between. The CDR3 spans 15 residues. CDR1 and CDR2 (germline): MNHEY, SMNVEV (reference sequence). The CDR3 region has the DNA TGTGCCAGCAGTTTCTCTTCGGGGCTAGTCTACGAGCAGTACTTC. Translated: CASSFSSGLVYEQYF.

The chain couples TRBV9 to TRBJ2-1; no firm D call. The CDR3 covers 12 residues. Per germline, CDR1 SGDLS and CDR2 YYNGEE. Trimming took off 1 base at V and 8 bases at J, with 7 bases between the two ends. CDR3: CASSVLDHEQFF. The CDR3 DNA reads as TGTGCCAGCAGCGTACTAGACCATGAGCAGTTCTTC. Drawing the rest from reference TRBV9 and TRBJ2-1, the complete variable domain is DSGVTQTPKHLITATGQRVTLRCSPRSGDLSVYWYQQSLDQGLQFLIQYYNGEERAKGNILERFSAQQFPDLHSELNLSSLELGDSALYFCASSVLDHEQFFGPGTRLTVL.

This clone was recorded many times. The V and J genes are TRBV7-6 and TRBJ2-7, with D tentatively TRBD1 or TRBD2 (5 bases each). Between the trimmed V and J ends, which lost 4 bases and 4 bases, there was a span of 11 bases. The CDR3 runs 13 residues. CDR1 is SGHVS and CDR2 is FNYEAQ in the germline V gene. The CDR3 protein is CASSSKRGYEQYF. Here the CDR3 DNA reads TGTGCCAGCAGCTCGAAGAGGGGTTACGAGCAGTACTTC.

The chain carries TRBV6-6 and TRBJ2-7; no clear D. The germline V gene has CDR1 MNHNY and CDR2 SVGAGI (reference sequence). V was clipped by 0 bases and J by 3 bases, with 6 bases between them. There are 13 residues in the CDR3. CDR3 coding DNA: TGTGCCAGCAGTTACTCGAACAGCTACGAGCAGTACTTC. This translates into CASSYSNSYEQYF.

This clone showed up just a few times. The CDR3: CSVEGEGGANYEQYF. CDR3 DNA: TGCAGCGTTGAAGGAGAGGGGGGTGCAAACTACGAGCAGTACTTC. The gene calls are TRBV29-1 and TRBJ2-7; D could derive from TRBD1 or TRBD2 (6 bases each). This CDR3 has 15 amino acids. CDR1 is SQVTM, CDR2 ANQGSEA, per germline. V lost 1 base and J 3 bases, leaving 16 bases between the germline ends.

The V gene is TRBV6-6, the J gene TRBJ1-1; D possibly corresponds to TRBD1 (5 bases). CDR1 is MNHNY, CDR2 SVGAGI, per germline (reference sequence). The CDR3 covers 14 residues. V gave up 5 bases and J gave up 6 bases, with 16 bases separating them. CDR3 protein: CASSPGDLDAEAFF. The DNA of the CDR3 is TGTGCCAGCAGTCCCGGGGACCTGGACGCTGAAGCTTTCTTT.

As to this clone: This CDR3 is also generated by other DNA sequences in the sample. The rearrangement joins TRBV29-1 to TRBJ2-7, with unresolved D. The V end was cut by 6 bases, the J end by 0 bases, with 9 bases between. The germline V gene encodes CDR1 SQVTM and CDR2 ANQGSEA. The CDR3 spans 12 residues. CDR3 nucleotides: TGCAGCGTAGTCGCCAGCTCCTACGAGCAGTACTTC. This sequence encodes CSVVASSYEQYF.

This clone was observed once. The CDR3 region has the DNA TGTGCCAGCAGCGACCCTCTCGGGGCCAACGTCCTGACTTTC. Translating it yields CASSDPLGANVLTF. The chain combines TRBV9 with TRBJ2-6; unclear D gene. The CDR3 contains 14 residues. CDR1 is SGDLS and CDR2 is YYNGEE in the germline V gene. V gave up 3 bases and J gave up 4 bases, with 8 bases separating them.

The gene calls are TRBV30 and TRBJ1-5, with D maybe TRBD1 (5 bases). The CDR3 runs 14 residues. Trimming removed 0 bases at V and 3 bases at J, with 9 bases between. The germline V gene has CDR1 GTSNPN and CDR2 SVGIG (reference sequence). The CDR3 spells CAWSVGGNNQPQHF. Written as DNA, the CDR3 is TGTGCCTGGAGTGTGGGGGGGAACAATCAGCCCCAGCATTTT.

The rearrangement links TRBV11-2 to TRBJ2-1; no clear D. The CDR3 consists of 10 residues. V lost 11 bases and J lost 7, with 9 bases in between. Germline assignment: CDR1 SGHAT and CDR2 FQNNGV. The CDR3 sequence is CAFPWNEQFF. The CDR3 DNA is TGTGCCTTCCCCTGGAATGAGCAGTTCTTC.

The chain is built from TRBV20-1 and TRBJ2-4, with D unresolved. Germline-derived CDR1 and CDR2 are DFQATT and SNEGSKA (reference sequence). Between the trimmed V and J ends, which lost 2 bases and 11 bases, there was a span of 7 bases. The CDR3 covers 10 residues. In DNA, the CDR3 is TGCAGTGCTAGATATCGTCTTCAGTACTTC. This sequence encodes CSARYRLQYF.